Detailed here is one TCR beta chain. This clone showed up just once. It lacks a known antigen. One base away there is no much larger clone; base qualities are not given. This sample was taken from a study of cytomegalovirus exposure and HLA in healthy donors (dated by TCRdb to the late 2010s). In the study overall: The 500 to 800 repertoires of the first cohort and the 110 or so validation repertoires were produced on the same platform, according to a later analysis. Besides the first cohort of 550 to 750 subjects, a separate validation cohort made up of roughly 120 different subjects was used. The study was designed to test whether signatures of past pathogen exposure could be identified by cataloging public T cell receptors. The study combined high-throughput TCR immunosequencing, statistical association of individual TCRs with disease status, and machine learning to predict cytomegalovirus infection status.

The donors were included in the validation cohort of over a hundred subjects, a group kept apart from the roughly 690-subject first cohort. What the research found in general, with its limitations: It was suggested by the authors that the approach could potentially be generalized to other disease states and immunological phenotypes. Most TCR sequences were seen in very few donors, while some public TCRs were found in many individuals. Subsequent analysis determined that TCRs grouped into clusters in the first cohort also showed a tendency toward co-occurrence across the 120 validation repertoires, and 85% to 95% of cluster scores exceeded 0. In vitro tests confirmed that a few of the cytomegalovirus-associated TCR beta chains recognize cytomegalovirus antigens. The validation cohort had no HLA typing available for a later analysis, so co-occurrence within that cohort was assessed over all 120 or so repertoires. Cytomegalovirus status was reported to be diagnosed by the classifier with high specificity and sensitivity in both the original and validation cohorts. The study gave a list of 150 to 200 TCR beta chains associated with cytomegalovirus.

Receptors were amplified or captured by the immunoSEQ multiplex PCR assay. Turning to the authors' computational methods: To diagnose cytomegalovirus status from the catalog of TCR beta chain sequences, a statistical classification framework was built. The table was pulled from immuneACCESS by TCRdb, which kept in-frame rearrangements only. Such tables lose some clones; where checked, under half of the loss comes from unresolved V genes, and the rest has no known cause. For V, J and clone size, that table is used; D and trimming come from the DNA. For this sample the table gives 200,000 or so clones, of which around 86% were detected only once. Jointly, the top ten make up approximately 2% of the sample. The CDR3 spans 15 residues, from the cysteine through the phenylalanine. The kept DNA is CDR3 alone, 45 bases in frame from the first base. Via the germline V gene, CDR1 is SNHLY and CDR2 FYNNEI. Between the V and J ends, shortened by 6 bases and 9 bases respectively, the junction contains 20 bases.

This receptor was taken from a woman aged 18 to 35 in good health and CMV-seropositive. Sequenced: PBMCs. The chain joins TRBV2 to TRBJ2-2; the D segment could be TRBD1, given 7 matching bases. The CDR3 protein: CASRRRGQGGRELFF. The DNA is TGTGCCAGCAGGAGGAGGGGACAAGGGGGCCGGGAGCTGTTTTTT. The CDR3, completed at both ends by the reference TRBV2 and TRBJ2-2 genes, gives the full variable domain EPEVTQTPSHQVTQMGQEVILRCVPISNHLYFYWYRQILGQKVEFLVSFYNNEISEKSEIFDDQFSVERPDGSNFTLKIRSTKLEDSAMYFCASRRRGQGGRELFFGEGSRLTVL.